This T cell receptor beta chain is from a study of blood T cell repertoires in COVID-19. Whole-study context: Acute and convalescent COVID-19 samples came from the United States, Italy and Spain. T cells, B-cell-depleted T cells, or PBMCs provided the cDNA or gDNA that served as material.

Germline lookup yields CDR1 SQVTM and CDR2 ANQGSEA. V dropped 0 bases and J dropped 3; count of bases not matched to a gene: 6. The CDR3 spans 15 residues. Authors' data handling: Amplification of reference gene primers provided the estimated nucleated cell counts. Generated by immunoSEQ multiplex PCR, the TCRdb table keeps only in-frame clones and is missing some. V and J calls plus clone size are reproduced from that table; the DNA served to infer D and trimming. The sample includes over 100,000 clones, 75% to 90% of them seen just once. This clonotype was sampled from a woman between 50 and 59 years old with acute or convalescent COVID-19. The J gene is TRBJ2-3, the V gene TRBV29-1, with 7 bases lining up with TRBD1. Sample: peripheral blood. The CDR3 loop reads CSVEELAGGTDTQYF. DNA of the CDR3: TGCAGCGTTGAAGAGCTGGCAGGGGGAACAGATACGCAGTATTTT.